A single sample is the source of the 2 T cell receptor beta chains below, sequenced in a study of blood T cell repertoires in COVID-19. Some clones are missing from TCRdb's copy, which holds only in-frame ones; the method was immunoSEQ multiplex PCR. The sample has tens of thousands of clones, approximately 78% seen once. Sequencing used peripheral blood. The receptors here all came from a human donor in a cohort sampled during active COVID-19.

This chain connects TRBV7-9 to TRBJ2-1; D is possibly TRBD1 (6 bases). The CDR3 is made up of 17 amino acids. Looked up from germline, CDR1 is SEHNR and CDR2 is FQNEAQ (reference sequence). Trimming removed 5 bases from V and 1 base from J, with 18 bases in between. The CDR3 protein is CASSARRWGRSYNEQFF. CDR3 coding DNA: TGTGCCAGCAGCGCCCGCCGGTGGGGGCGGTCCTACAATGAGCAGTTCTTC.

The CDR3 coding sequence is TGTGCCAGCAGCGTTGACGGACAGGGCAGGAACACCATATATTTT. It codes for CASSVDGQGRNTIYF. This sequence joins TRBV9 and TRBJ1-3; TRBD1 aligns across 8 bases. Germline CDR1 SGDLS, CDR2 YYNGEE. This CDR3 has 15 amino acids. Germline trimming cut 2 bases from V and 7 bases from J; bases unmatched to any gene: 8.